The 13 T cell receptor beta chains given below trace back to one sample, sequenced in a study of blood T cell repertoires in COVID-19. Measured with immunoSEQ multiplex PCR; TCRdb has only the in-frame clones, and not every one. This table holds about 100,000 clones, about 80% found once. Sequencing was done on a sample of peripheral blood. The receptors derive from a woman in her 70s with acute or convalescent COVID-19.

The J gene is TRBJ2-3, the V gene TRBV14, with TRBD2 matching over 9 bases. This CDR3 region has 15 residues. With 3 bases clipped from V and 2 bases from J, the junction kept 3 bases outside the gene matches. CDR1 and CDR2 from the germline V gene are SGHDN and FVKESK. CDR3 amino acids: CASSQAGGLTDTQYF. CDR3 nucleotides: TGTGCCAGCAGCCAGGCGGGGGGGCTCACAGATACGCAGTATTTT.

This clone was seen just once. The chain links TRBV6-5 to TRBJ1-3; 8 bases are shared with TRBD1. CDR3 length: 15 amino acids. V lost 6 bases to trimming and J lost 0 bases; unmatched junction nucleotides: 4. The V gene's germline CDR1 is MNHEY and CDR2 SVGAGI. DNA of the CDR3: TGTGCCAGCAGCCCGGGACAGGTCTCTGGAAACACCATATATTTT. Its protein is CASSPGQVSGNTIYF.

This clone was observed a single time. The rearrangement uses TRBV6-2 or TRBV6-3 and TRBJ1-1; TRBD1 agrees at 9 bases. CDR3 length: 17 amino acids. The J segment lost 1 base and the V segment lost 5 bases, leaving 11 bases of the junction unmatched. Germline CDR1 reads MNHEY; CDR2 reads SVGEGT. The DNA for the CDR3 is TGTGCCAGCAGTGAGGGACAGGGCGGCCTCAAGAACACTGAAGCTTTCTTT. This gives the protein CASSEGQGGLKNTEAFF.

This clone occurred a few times. The sample has other DNA sequences that encode this CDR3 too. The chain carries TRBV3-1 (or the pseudogene TRBV3-2) and TRBJ1-2, with D uncertain. V was shortened by 1 base and J by 5 bases, with 5 bases between the two germline ends. The CDR3 is 12 residues long. Per germline, CDR1 LGHDT and CDR2 YNNKEL (reference sequence). The CDR3: CASSQGGYGYTF. The CDR3 nucleotides read TGTGCCAGCAGCCAAGGAGGATATGGCTACACCTTC.

J is TRBJ1-5 and V is TRBV19; D is perhaps TRBD1 (6 bases). Germline V gene sequence: CDR1 LNHDA, CDR2 SQIVND (reference sequence). Trimming cost V 6 bases and J 12 bases, with 27 bases left between them. CDR3 length: 16 amino acids. As DNA, the CDR3 is TGTGCCAGTAGGACCCTACAGGGAAGGGATAAAGGCGACCAGCATTTT. Translating it yields CASRTLQGRDKGDQHF.

Here the CDR3 reads CASSLDISGANVLTF. The CDR3 DNA is TGCGCCAGCAGCTTGGACATATCTGGGGCCAACGTCCTGACTTTC. The chain carries TRBV5-1 and TRBJ2-6; the D is unclear. CDR3 length equals 15 residues. Looked up from germline, CDR1 is SGHRS and CDR2 is YFSETQ. V dropped 0 bases and J dropped 1 base, with 5 bases sitting between them.

This chain joins TRBV1 and TRBJ2-5; the D call TRBD2 from the table was never checked on the DNA. TRBV1 is a pseudogene locus. The CDR3 spans 18 residues. CDR3 residues: CTGKGTSGGTRRAETQYF. Here the CDR3 DNA reads TGCACCGGGAAAGGGACTAGCGGGGGCACCCGCCGGGCAGAGACCCAGTACTTC.

The chain links TRBV19 to TRBJ2-6; a weak D match, TRBD2 (5 bases). The CDR3 covers 15 residues. Trimming cost V 4 bases and J 2 bases, with 9 bases left between them. Looked up from germline, CDR1 is LNHDA and CDR2 is SQIVND (reference sequence). CDR3 region: CASSRTGPGANVLTF. DNA for the CDR3: TGTGCCAGTAGTAGGACTGGACCTGGGGCCAACGTCCTGACTTTC.

The genes are TRBV28 and TRBJ2-1; 8 nucleotides align to TRBD2. The CDR3 is 13 amino acids. Germline V gene data show CDR1 as MDHEN and CDR2 as SYDVKM. V trimming: 9 bases; J trimming: 7 bases; junction bases outside the gene matches: 8. The CDR3 DNA follows: TGTGCCAGTCTTAGCGGGGTAGGTAATGAGCAGTTCTTC. It yields the protein CASLSGVGNEQFF. The variable domain in full, completed from reference TRBV28 and TRBJ2-1, reads DVKVTQSSRYLVKRTGEKVFLECVQDMDHENMFWYRQDPGLGLRLIYFSYDVKMKEKGDIPEGYSVSREKKERFSLILESASTNQTSMYLCASLSGVGNEQFFGPGTRLTVL.

The chain carries TRBV7-2 and TRBJ2-7, with TRBD1 as a possible D gene (5 bases). Trimming stripped 5 bases from V and 0 bases from J, with 11 bases between. Per germline, CDR1 SGHTA and CDR2 FQGNSA. The CDR3 length is 14 residues. CDR3 loop: CASSGWGASYEQYF. CDR3 nucleotides: TGTGCCAGCAGCGGTTGGGGCGCCTCCTACGAGCAGTACTTC. The full variable domain, completed using reference TRBV7-2 and TRBJ2-7, is GAGVSQSPSNKVTEKGKDVELRCDPISGHTALYWYRQSLGQGLEFLIYFQGNSAPDKSGLPSDRFSAERTGGSVSTLTIQRTQQEDSAVYLCASSGWGASYEQYFGPGTRLTVT.

The V and J genes are TRBV29-1 and TRBJ1-2, with TRBD1 as a possible D gene (5 bases). V was trimmed by 1 base and J by 3 bases, leaving 9 bases between them. The CDR3 has 13 residues. The germline V gene encodes CDR1 SQVTM and CDR2 ANQGSEA. In nucleotides, the CDR3 is TGCAGCGTTGAAGTCGACAGTTACTATGGCTACACCTTC. It is translated as CSVEVDSYYGYTF.

J is TRBJ1-1 and V is TRBV10-3; D gene ambiguous. CDR1 is ENHRY, CDR2 SYGVKD, per germline. The CDR3 sequence is 13 residues long. The V and J ends lost 5 bases and 0 bases respectively, with 7 bases between them. CDR3 DNA: TGTGCCATCAGTTTAACAGTGAACACTGAAGCTTTCTTT. Translating gives CAISLTVNTEAFF.

V usage is TRBV27 and J usage is TRBJ2-5; 12 bases align to TRBD2. The ends lost 8 bases at V and 9 bases at J; junction bases unmatched: 10. The CDR3 loop spans 14 amino acids. The germline V gene encodes CDR1 MNHEY and CDR2 SMNVEV (reference sequence). This CDR3 is CASSPIGLAGSQYF. The CDR3 coding sequence is TGTGCCAGCTCCCCCATAGGACTAGCGGGGTCCCAGTACTTC.